The 5 T cell receptor beta chains below all came from one sample that was sequenced in a study of T cell responses to AZD1222 COVID-19 vaccine. Profiled with immunoSEQ multiplex PCR; TCRdb holds only in-frame clones, not every one. Of hundreds of thousands of clones in the sample, 93% were seen once. The sample in question was peripheral blood, obtained on day 0 of MenACWY control vaccination. The receptors here all came from an adult in good health.

The J gene is TRBJ1-1, the V gene TRBV5-1; maybe TRBD1 (5 bases). The CDR3 runs 16 residues. Germline V gene sequence: CDR1 SGHRS, CDR2 YFSETQ. Trimming took 0 bases from V and 5 from J, leaving 17 bases between them. The CDR3 is CASSLEGAAMGTEAFF. CDR3 coding DNA: TGCGCCAGCAGCTTGGAAGGGGCCGCCATGGGGACTGAAGCTTTCTTT.

The chain combines TRBV9 with TRBJ2-1; 10 nucleotides align to TRBD2. CDR1 is SGDLS and CDR2 is YYNGEE in the germline V gene. The CDR3 loop spans 16 amino acids. After removal of 4 bases from V and 3 bases from J, the junction contained 7 bases not matched to a gene. The CDR3 here is CASSYLAGGGYNEQFF. In DNA form, the CDR3 reads TGTGCCAGCAGCTACTTAGCGGGGGGAGGCTACAATGAGCAGTTCTTC.

The genes are TRBV5-1 and TRBJ1-5; D is unclear. The CDR3 is 15 residues long. Trimming stripped 0 bases from V and 0 bases from J, with 7 bases between. Germline CDR1 is SGHRS and CDR2 is YFSETQ. For the CDR3, the DNA is TGCGCCAGCAGCTTGGCCGGGGATAGCAATCAGCCCCAGCATTTT. Translation gives CASSLAGDSNQPQHF. Filled out from reference TRBV5-1 and TRBJ1-5, the complete variable domain reads KAGVTQTPRYLIKTRGQQVTLSCSPISGHRSVSWYQQTPGQGLQFLFEYFSETQRNKGNFPGRFSGRQFSNSRSEMNVSTLELGDSALYLCASSLAGDSNQPQHFGDGTRLSIL.

J is TRBJ1-6 and V is TRBV7-2; TRBD1 is a possible D gene (5 bases). V was clipped by 5 bases and J by 7 bases, with 15 bases between them. There are 15 residues in the CDR3. From germline, CDR1 is SGHTA and CDR2 FQGNSA. The CDR3 nucleotides are TGTGCCAGCAGCCCCCAGAGACAGAGGAATTCACCCCTCCACTTT. This gives the protein CASSPQRQRNSPLHF.

The V call is TRBV6-2 or TRBV6-3, the J call TRBJ1-5; D may be TRBD1 (6 bases). Germline V gene data show CDR1 as MNHEY and CDR2 as SVGEGT. V shed 6 bases and J shed 7 bases, with 10 bases lying between them. The CDR3 length is 12 residues. Written as DNA, the CDR3 is TGTGCCAGCAGCACAGGGAACCAGCCCCAGCATTTT. Its translation: CASSTGNQPQHF.